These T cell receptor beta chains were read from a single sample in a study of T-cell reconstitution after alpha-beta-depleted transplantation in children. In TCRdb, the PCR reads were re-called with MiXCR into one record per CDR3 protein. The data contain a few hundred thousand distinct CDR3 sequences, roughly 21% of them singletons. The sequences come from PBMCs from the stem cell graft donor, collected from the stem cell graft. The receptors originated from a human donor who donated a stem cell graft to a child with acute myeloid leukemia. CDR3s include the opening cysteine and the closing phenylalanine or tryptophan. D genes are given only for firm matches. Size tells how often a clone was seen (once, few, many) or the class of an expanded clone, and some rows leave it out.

TGCTGTGCTAGTAGAATACAACTAGCGGGAGGGCCCAAGGAGCAGTTCTTC	CCASRIQLAGGPKEQFF	-	TRBV20-1	TRBD2	TRBJ2-1
TGTGCCAGCAGCGGACCCGCAGGCAATGAGCAGTTCTTC	CASSGPAGNEQFF	-	TRBV12-3/TRBV12-4	-	TRBJ2-1
TGTGCCAGCATGGACAGGGGGGACACCGGGGAGCTGTTTTTT	CASMDRGDTGELFF	few	TRBV2	TRBD1	TRBJ2-2
TGCAGTGCCCCCTTGGGGTATACGAGGGAGACCCAGTACTTC	CSAPLGYTRETQYF	many	TRBV20-1	-	TRBJ2-5
TGTGCCACCCGACCGGACCGAACGGCAACTAATGAAAAACTGTTTTTT	CATRPDRTATNEKLFF	few	TRBV12-3/TRBV12-4	-	TRBJ1-4
TGTGCCAGCAGTGATAGGGGGGGGGATACGCAGTATTTT	CASSDRGGDTQYF	-	TRBV28	-	TRBJ2-3
TGCAGCGTTGTCCTAGATAAAGATACGCAGTATTTT	CSVVLDKDTQYF	few	TRBV29-1	-	TRBJ2-3
TGTGCCAGCATAGGGACTAGGTCGTACGAGCAGTACTTC	CASIGTRSYEQYF	-	TRBV2	TRBD2	TRBJ2-7
TGTGCCAGCAGTTTAGCCCGTACCTACGAGCAGTACTTC	CASSLARTYEQYF	few	TRBV12-3/TRBV12-4	-	TRBJ2-7
TGTGCCAGCAGTTTGCGGACAGGGGGAATCAATCAGCCCCAGCATTTT	CASSLRTGGINQPQHF	once	TRBV28	TRBD1	TRBJ1-5
TGTGCCAGCAGCTTAGTGGGCGGCACTAGCTCCTACGAGCAGTACTTC	CASSLVGGTSSYEQYF	-	TRBV7-2	-	TRBJ2-7
TGCAGTGCTAGAGATTTACTAGCGAGGAGCTCCTACGAGCAGTACTTC	CSARDLLARSSYEQYF	many	TRBV20-1	TRBD2	TRBJ2-7
TGTGCCAGCAGCTCGGACAGCTATCCGAACACTGAAGCTTTCTTT	CASSSDSYPNTEAFF	-	TRBV7-2	-	TRBJ1-1
TGTGCCGGCAGTCGGGACATCCCAACCCCCGGGGAGCTGTTTTTT	CAGSRDIPTPGELFF	-	TRBV12-3/TRBV12-4	-	TRBJ2-2
TGTGCCAGCAGCTTTAATGGGGGCGGAAACACTGAAGCTTTCTTT	CASSFNGGGNTEAFF	-	TRBV11-2	-	TRBJ1-1
TGTGCCAGCAGCTCACTAGCGGGAGGGTTGGGCGAGCAGTACTTC	CASSSLAGGLGEQYF	few	TRBV7-6	TRBD2	TRBJ2-7
TGTGCCAGCAGCTCGACTAGCGGGATCACAGATACGCAGTATTTT	CASSSTSGITDTQYF	-	TRBV12-3/TRBV12-4	TRBD2	TRBJ2-3
TGCGCCAGCAGCCAAGAGCGAATCTGGGAGGGATACGAGCAGTACTTC	CASSQERIWEGYEQYF	-	TRBV4-1	TRBD2	TRBJ2-7
TGTGCCAGCAGCTTTGGTGTAGCGGGAGTCCAAGAGACCCAGTACTTC	CASSFGVAGVQETQYF	-	TRBV7-9	TRBD2	TRBJ2-5
TGTGCCAGCAGTCCCGTGGTAGCGGGAGGATTCAATGAGCAGTTCTTC	CASSPVVAGGFNEQFF	-	TRBV16	TRBD2	TRBJ2-1
TGTGCCAGCAGCTATGTAAGCAGCGGGAGTCCCTACGAGCAGTACTTC	CASSYVSSGSPYEQYF	-	TRBV3-1	TRBD2	TRBJ2-7
TGCAGACCAGACGAGCAGTACTTC	CRPDEQYF	many	TRBV20-1	-	TRBJ2-7
TGCAGTGCTAGAGATGGGTTTATCCAAGAGACCCAGTACTTC	CSARDGFIQETQYF	many	TRBV20-1	-	TRBJ2-5
TGCGCCAGCAGCTTTAGCGGACCGAACACCGGGGAGCTGTTTTTT	CASSFSGPNTGELFF	-	TRBV5-1	-	TRBJ2-2
TGTGCCACCAGCAGAGACAGGACACTAGCGGGAGGAGGGAATGAGCAGTTCTTC	CATSRDRTLAGGGNEQFF	few	TRBV15	TRBD2	TRBJ2-1
TGTGCCATCAGAGCTTCGGGACAGGGTATCCACGAGCAGTACTTC	CAIRASGQGIHEQYF	-	TRBV10-3	TRBD1	TRBJ2-7
TGTGCCAGCACCCTTAGCTTTCCGTCCGTGTTCTTC	CASTLSFPSVFF	-	TRBV12-3/TRBV12-4	-	TRBJ2-1
TGTGCCAGCAGCTTAAACCCCGGACTGGCCTCCTACGAGCAGTACTTC	CASSLNPGLASYEQYF	few	TRBV7-2	-	TRBJ2-7
TGCGCCAGCAGCTTAACAGGGGGCAGGGGCACAGATACGCAGTATTTT	CASSLTGGRGTDTQYF	-	TRBV5-1	TRBD1	TRBJ2-3
TGTGCCAGCAGCCACCCGGGCTCCTACAATGAGCAGTTCTTC	CASSHPGSYNEQFF	-	TRBV12-3/TRBV12-4	-	TRBJ2-1